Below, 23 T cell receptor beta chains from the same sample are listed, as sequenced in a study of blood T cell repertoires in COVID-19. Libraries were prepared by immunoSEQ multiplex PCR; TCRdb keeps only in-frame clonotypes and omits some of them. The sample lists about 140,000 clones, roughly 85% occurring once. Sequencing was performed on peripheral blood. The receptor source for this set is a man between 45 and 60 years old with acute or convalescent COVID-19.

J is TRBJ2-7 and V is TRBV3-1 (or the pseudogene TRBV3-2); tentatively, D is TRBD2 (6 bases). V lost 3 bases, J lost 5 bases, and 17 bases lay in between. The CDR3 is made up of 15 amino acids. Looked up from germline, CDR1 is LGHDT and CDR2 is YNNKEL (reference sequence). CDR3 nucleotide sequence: TGTGCCAGCAGCCACAACGGTCGTGGGGGGAACGAGCAGTACTTC. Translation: CASSHNGRGGNEQYF.

This CDR3 is CASSYWQGSNQPQHF. CDR3 DNA: TGTGCCAGCAGTTACTGGCAGGGAAGCAATCAGCCCCAGCATTTT. The chain is built from TRBV6-6 and TRBJ1-5, with D possibly matching TRBD1 (5 bases). The germline V gene encodes CDR1 MNHNY and CDR2 SVGAGI (reference sequence). The CDR3 contains 15 residues. V lost 1 base, J lost 1 base, and 8 bases lay in between.

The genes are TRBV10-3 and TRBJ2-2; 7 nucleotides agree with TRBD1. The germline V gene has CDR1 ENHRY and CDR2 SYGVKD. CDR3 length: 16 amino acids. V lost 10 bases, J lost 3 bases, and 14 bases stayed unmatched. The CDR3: CATRPTGEKDTGELFF. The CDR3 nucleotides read TGTGCCACCCGGCCCACAGGGGAGAAAGACACCGGGGAGCTGTTTTTT.

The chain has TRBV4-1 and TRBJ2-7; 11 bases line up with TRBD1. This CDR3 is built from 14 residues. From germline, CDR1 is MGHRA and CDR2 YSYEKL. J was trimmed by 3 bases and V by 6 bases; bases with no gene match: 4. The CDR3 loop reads CASSPGTGGYEQYF. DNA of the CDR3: TGCGCCAGCAGTCCCGGGACAGGGGGCTACGAGCAGTACTTC.

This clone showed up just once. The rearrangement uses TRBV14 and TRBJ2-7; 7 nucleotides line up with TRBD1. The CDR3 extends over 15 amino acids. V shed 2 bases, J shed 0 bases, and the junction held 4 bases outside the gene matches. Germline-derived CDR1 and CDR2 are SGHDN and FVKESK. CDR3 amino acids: CASSQPGQSSYEQYF. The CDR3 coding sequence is TGTGCCAGCAGCCAACCGGGACAGAGCTCCTACGAGCAGTACTTC.

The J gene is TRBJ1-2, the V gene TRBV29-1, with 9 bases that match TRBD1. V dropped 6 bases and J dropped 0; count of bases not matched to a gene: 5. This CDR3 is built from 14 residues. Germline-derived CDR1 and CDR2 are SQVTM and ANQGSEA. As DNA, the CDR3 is TGCAGCGTGGTTGGACAGGGGCCTAACTATGGCTACACCTTC. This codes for CSVVGQGPNYGYTF.

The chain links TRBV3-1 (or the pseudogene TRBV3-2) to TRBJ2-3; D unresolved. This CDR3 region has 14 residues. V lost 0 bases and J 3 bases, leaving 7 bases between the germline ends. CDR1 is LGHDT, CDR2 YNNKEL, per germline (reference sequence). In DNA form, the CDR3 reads TGTGCCAGCAGCCAAGATTTGGAGACAGATACGCAGTATTTT. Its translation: CASSQDLETDTQYF.

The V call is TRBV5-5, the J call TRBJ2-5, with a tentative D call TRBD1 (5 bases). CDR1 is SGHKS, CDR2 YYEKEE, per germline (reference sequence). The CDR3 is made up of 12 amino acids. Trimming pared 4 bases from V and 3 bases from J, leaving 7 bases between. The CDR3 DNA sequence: TGTGCCAGCAGCGACAGAAAAGAGACCCAGTACTTC. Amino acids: CASSDRKETQYF.

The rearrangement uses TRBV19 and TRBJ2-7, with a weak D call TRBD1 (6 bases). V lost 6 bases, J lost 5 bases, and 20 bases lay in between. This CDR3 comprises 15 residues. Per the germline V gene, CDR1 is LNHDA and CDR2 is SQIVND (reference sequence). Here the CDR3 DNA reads TGTGCCAGTAGCCCAAGGGGCAGGGGAATACACGAGCAGTACTTC. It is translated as CASSPRGRGIHEQYF. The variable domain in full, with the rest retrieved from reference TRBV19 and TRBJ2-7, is DGGITQSPKYLFRKEGQNVTLSCEQNLNHDAMYWYRQDPGQGLRLIYYSQIVNDFQKGDIAEGYSVSREKKESFPLTVTSAQKNPTAFYLCASSPRGRGIHEQYFGPGTRLTVT.

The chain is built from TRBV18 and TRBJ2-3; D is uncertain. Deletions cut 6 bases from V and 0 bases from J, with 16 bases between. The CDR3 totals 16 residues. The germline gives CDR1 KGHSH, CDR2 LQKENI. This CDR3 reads CASSPGPRSSTDTQYF. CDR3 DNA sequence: TGTGCCAGCTCCCCTGGTCCGCGTTCTAGCACAGATACGCAGTATTTT.

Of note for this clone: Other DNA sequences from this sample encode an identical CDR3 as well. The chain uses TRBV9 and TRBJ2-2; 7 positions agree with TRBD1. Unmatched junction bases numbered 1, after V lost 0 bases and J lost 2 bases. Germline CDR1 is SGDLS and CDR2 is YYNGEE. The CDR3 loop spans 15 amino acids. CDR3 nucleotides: TGTGCCAGCAGCGTAGGGACAGGCAACACCGGGGAGCTGTTTTTT. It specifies CASSVGTGNTGELFF.

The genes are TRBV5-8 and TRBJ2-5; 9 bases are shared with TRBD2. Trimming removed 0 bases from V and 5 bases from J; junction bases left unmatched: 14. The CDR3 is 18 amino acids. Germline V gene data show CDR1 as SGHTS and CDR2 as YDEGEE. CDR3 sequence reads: CASSLATSAGGPWETQYF. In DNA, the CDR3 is TGTGCCAGCAGCTTGGCCACTTCAGCGGGAGGACCGTGGGAGACCCAGTACTTC.

The CDR3 DNA reads as TGTGCCAGCAGTAAAGTATTTACCGGGACAGTGGTGCATGAGCAGTTCTTC. Protein: CASSKVFTGTVVHEQFF. The gene calls are TRBV6-1 and TRBJ2-1; TRBD1 matches 7 bases. The trim removed 5 bases at V and 8 bases at J, leaving 18 bases unmatched. In germline, CDR1 is MNHNS, CDR2 SASEGT. This CDR3 has 17 residues.

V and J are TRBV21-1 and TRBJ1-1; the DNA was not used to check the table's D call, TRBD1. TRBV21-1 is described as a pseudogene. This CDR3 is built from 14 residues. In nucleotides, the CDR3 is TGTGCCAGCAGCAGCCAGGGGCCGGACACTGAAGCTTTCTTT. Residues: CASSSQGPDTEAFF.

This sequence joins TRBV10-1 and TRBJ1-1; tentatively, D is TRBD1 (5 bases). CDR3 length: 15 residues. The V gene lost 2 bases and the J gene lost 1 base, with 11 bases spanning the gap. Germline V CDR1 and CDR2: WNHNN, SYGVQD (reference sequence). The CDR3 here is CASSEQTVGNTEAFF. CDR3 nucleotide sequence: TGCGCCAGCAGTGAGCAGACAGTGGGGAACACTGAAGCTTTCTTT.

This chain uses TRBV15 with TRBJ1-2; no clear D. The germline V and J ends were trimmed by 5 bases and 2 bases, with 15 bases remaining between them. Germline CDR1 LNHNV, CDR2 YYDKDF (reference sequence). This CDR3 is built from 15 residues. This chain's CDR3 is CATSLTPGSNYGYTF. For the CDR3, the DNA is TGTGCCACCAGCTTAACCCCGGGTTCCAACTATGGCTACACCTTC.

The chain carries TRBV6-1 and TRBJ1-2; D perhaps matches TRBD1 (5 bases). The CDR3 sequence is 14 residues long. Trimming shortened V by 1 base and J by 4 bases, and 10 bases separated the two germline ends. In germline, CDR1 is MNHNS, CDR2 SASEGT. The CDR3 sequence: CASSEVWGSYGYTF. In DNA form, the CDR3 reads TGTGCCAGCAGTGAAGTATGGGGCAGCTATGGCTACACCTTC.

In nucleotides, the CDR3 is TGTGCCAGCTCACCAAACAGTATTAATCAGCCCCAGCATTTT. Translating gives CASSPNSINQPQHF. The chain recombines TRBV18 with TRBJ1-5; D is ambiguous. This CDR3 comprises 14 residues. Trimming stripped 2 bases from V and 4 bases from J, with 9 bases between. Germline assignment: CDR1 KGHSH and CDR2 LQKENI.

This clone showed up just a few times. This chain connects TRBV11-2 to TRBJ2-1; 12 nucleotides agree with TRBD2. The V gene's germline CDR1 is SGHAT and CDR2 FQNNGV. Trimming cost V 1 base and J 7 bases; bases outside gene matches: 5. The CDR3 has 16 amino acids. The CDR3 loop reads CASSLGFTSGRNEQFF. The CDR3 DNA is TGTGCCAGCAGCTTAGGCTTTACTAGCGGGAGGAATGAGCAGTTCTTC.

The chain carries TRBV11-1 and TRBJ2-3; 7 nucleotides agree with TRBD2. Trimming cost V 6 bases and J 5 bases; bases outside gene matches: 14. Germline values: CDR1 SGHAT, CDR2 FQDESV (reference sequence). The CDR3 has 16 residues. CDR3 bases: TGTGCCAGCAGTTTGGGCGGGAGAGGCACCGTAGATACGCAGTATTTT. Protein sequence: CASSLGGRGTVDTQYF.

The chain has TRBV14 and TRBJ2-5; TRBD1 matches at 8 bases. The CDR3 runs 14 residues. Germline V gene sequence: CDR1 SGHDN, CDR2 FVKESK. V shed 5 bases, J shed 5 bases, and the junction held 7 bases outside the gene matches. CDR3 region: CASSLRQGQETQYF. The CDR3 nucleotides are TGTGCCAGCAGCTTAAGACAGGGGCAGGAGACCCAGTACTTC.

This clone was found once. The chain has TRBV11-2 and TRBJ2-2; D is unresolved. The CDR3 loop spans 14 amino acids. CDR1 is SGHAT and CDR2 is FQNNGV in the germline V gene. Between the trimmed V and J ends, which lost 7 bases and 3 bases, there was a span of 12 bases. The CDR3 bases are TGTGCCAGCACCCCGGTCTCTTACACCGGGGAGCTGTTTTTT. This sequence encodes CASTPVSYTGELFF.

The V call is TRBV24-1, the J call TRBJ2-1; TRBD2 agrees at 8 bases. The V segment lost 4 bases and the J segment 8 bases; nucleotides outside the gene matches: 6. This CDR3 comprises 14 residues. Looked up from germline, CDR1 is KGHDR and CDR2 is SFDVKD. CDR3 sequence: CATSDPGGPDEQFF. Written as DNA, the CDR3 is TGTGCCACCAGTGACCCGGGAGGGCCCGATGAGCAGTTCTTC.